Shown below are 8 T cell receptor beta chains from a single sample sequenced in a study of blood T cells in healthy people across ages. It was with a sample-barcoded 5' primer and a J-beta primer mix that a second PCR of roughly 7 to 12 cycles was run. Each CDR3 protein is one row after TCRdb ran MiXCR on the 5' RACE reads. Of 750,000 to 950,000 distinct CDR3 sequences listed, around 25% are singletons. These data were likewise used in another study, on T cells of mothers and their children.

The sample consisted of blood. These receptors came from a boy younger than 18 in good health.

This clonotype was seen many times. CDR3: CASSPGQVGEKLFF. In DNA, the CDR3 is TGCGCCAGCAGCCCAGGACAGGTTGGAGAAAAACTGTTTTTT. The rearrangement links TRBV4-1 to TRBJ1-4; 7 nucleotides line up with TRBD1. The length of the CDR3 is 14 residues. Unmatched junction bases numbered 7, after V lost 4 bases and J lost 8 bases. Germline V CDR1 and CDR2: MGHRA, YSYEKL.

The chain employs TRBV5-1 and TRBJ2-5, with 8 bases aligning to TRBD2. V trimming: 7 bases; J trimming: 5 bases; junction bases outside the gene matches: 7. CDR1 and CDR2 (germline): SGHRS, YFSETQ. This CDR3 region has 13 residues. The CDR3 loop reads CASRPLAGETQYF. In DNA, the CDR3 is TGCGCCAGCCGACCATTAGCGGGGGAGACCCAGTACTTC. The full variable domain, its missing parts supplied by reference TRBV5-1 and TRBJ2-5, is KAGVTQTPRYLIKTRGQQVTLSCSPISGHRSVSWYQQTPGQGLQFLFEYFSETQRNKGNFPGRFSGRQFSNSRSEMNVSTLELGDSALYLCASRPLAGETQYFGPGTRLLVL.

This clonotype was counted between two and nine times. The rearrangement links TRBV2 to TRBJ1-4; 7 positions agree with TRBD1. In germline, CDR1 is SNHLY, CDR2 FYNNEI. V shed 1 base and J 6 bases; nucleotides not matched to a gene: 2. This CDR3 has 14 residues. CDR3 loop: CASSEEGADEKLFF. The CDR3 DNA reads TGTGCCAGCAGTGAAGAGGGGGCGGATGAAAAACTGTTTTTT.

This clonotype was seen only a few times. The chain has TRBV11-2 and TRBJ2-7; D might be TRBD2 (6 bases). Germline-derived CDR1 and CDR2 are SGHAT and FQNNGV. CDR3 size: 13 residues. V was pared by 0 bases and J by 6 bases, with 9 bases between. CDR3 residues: CASSLDRRAEQYF. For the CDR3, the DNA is TGTGCCAGCAGCTTAGATCGGAGGGCCGAGCAGTACTTC.

The CDR3 is CASSQRPRALVDLNEKLFF. The CDR3 region has the DNA TGCGCCAGCAGCCAACGCCCCAGAGCGTTGGTCGACCTTAATGAAAAACTGTTTTTT. The gene calls are TRBV4-1 and TRBJ1-4; D uncertain. This CDR3 is 19 amino acids long. Looked up from germline, CDR1 is MGHRA and CDR2 is YSYEKL. V lost 2 bases, J lost 4 bases, and 23 bases lay in between.

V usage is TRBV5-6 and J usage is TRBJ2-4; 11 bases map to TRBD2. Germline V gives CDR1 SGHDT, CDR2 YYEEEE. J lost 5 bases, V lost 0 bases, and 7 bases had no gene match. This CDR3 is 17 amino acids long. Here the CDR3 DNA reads TGTGCCAGCAGCTTGGGCGGGACTAGCGGCTACCAAAACATTCAGTACTTC. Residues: CASSLGGTSGYQNIQYF.

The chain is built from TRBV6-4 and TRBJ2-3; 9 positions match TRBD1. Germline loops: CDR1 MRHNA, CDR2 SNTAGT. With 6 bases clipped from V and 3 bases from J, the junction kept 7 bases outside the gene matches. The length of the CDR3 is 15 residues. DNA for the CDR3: TGTGCCAGCAGACACACAGGGGGCGAGACAGATACGCAGTATTTT. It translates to CASRHTGGETDTQYF.

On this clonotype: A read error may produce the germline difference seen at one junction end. As DNA, the CDR3 is TGTGCCAGCAGTTACTGGGGCGGGGGGGAAGATACCCAGTACTTC. Its translation: CASSYWGGGEDTQYF. This rearrangement joins TRBV6-5 to TRBJ2-5, with TRBD2 matching over 9 bases. Germline CDR1 reads MNHEY; CDR2 reads SVGAGI. This CDR3 is 15 amino acids long.